This TCR beta chain was observed in a study of T cells in Graves' hyperthyroidism and ophthalmopathy (dated by TCRdb to the late 2010s). Regarding the complete study: Peripheral blood was sampled at the time of initial diagnosis, prior to any treatment. A discovery cohort of approximately 97 patients, about 40 with Graves' ophthalmopathy and 55 to 60 with stable Graves' hyperthyroidism, was used to find distinguishing TCR V-J signatures. An independent validation cohort of about 20 hyperthyroidism patients and over 15 patients who later progressed to ophthalmopathy tested prospective prediction of ophthalmopathy. The 100 or so discovery patients were randomly divided into training and test sets at a 7:3 ratio. The study also compared thyroid tissue and blood T-cell repertoires from more than five Graves' hyperthyroidism patients. After sampling, hyperthyroidism patients received methimazole starting at 30 mg daily, and ophthalmopathy patients received high-dose intravenous methylprednisolone. The paper describes TCR Vbeta CDR3 sequencing of 140 or so peripheral blood samples, made up of roughly 40 ophthalmopathy patients, over 70 hyperthyroidism patients and 17 progressor patients. Summary of the overall study and its limitations: A 13 V-J signature model separated ophthalmopathy from stable hyperthyroidism, with around 88% sensitivity and around 84% specificity in cross-validation and 80%/75% in testing. No statistical method was used to set the sample size in advance, and investigators knew the group allocation. In validation, progression to ophthalmopathy was predicted by the model with 70.59% sensitivity and 72.22% specificity, a median of about 6.4 months before onset. Most expanded thyroid clonotypes (frequency above 0.001) were also detected in blood, suggesting blood repertoires may reflect thyroid immune responses.

Hyperthyroidism patients were newly diagnosed, had a disease duration of under 2 months, and were aged 18 to 65 years. Exclusion was applied to patients with uncontrolled infections, other autoimmune diseases, pregnancy or lactation. Clinical symptoms, serum thyroxine and TRAb, thyroid ultrasound, and orbital computed tomography formed the basis for the diagnoses. Blood from progressor patients was drawn when they were first diagnosed with hyperthyroidism, before any ophthalmopathy symptoms appeared. PBMCs were separated from about 10 ml of fresh peripheral blood using Ficoll-Paque density gradient centrifugation. Progressor patients were initially diagnosed with Graves' hyperthyroidism and developed ophthalmopathy during follow-up. Trizol reagent was used to extract total RNA, and RNA quality was then checked on an Agilent 2100 Bioanalyzer. TCR beta CDR3 regions were amplified from RNA transcripts. The TCR CDR3 was subjected to a first round of RT-PCR using the HTBI primer set and the Qiagen OneStep RT-PCR kit. Libraries were constructed in a second round of multiplex PCR, after which size selection and purification were carried out. The libraries were sequenced on an Illumina HiSeq2000 using paired-end 100 bp reads. The authors' pipeline ran thus. SOAPnuke was used to process the raw data, with reads discarded if the reads contained adapters or uncalled bases, had a mean Phred below 15, or lacked an exact constant-primer or identifier match. High-quality paired reads were merged using COPE v1.2.5, and each unique nucleotide sequence was defined as a clonotype. Clonotypes were aligned to IMGT TRBV, TRBD and TRBJ reference segments using MiTCR v1.1. Only V-J combinations with frequency above 0.0001, covering about 99% of repertoires, were analysed. A TCS score was defined as the ratio of F50 (clonal expansion) to E x V (chaos), with BLOSUM62-based TCRdist applied between CDR3 peptides within each V-J. Welch's t-statistics and random forest reduced roughly 540 V-J features to fewer than 15, which were used in a naive Bayes classifier (R e1071). TCRdb's own reprocessing of the public reads used fastp at Q25 and MiXCR and kept productive beta chains. For every CDR3 protein sequence, its rows merge into one entry that carries the most common genes and DNA. TCRdb, rather than the study authors, made the V and J calls. Here the sample has fewer than 650,000 distinct CDR3 sequences; about 15% occur a single time. About 5.8% of the sample is in the top ten clones.

From the cysteine up to the phenylalanine, the CDR3 has a length of 13 residues. The kept DNA is CDR3 alone, 39 bases in frame from the first base. V and J lose 1 base and 9 bases, and a span of 12 bases separates them. From the germline V gene, CDR1 is SGHNT and CDR2 is YENEEA. For this clonotype: The antigen it recognizes is unknown. It has no much larger one-base neighbor in the sample; base qualities were not kept.

The sample comprised blood. The chain employs TRBV11-3 and TRBJ1-1, with the D segment identity uncertain. This TCR derives from a woman in her 30s with Graves' hyperthyroidism that later progressed to Graves' ophthalmopathy. The DNA sequence is TGTGCCAGCAGCTTAGGTACGCGCGGCCAAGCTTTCTTT. It translates to CASSLGTRGQAFF.